This TCR beta chain was found in a study of blood T cells in healthy people across ages. On the study more broadly: Template switching recovered approximately one barcoded beta molecule for every two T cells.

This clonotype has just a few counts. The ends were cut back, 2 bases at V and 0 bases at J, with 12 bases in the middle. Germline V CDR1 and CDR2: LGHDT, YNNKEL (reference sequence). The CDR3 runs 16 residues. A J-beta primer mix and a sample-barcoded 5' primer were used in a second PCR of about 6 to 12 cycles. TCRdb independently ran MiXCR on the 5' RACE reads; one entry per CDR3 protein. The table records some 290,000 distinct CDR3 sequences, roughly 26% of them present only once. The source of this sequence is a woman aged 70-85 years in good health. The chain couples TRBV3-1 to TRBJ2-3, with TRBD2 as a possible D gene (5 bases). The sequenced sample consisted of blood. For the CDR3, the DNA is TGTGCCAGCAGCCAATCGGAGCGGAGGAGCACAGATACGCAGTATTTT. It codes for CASSQSERRSTDTQYF.